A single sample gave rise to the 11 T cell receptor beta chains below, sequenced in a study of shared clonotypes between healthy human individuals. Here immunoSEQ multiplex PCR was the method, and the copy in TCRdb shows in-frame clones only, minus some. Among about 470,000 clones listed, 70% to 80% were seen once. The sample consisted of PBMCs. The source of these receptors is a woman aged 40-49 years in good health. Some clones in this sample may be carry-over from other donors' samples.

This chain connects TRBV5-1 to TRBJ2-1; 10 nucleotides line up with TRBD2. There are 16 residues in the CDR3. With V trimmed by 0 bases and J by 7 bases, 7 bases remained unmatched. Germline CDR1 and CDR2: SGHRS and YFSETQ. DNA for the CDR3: TGCGCCAGCAGCTTGGAGCTAGCGGGAGCGGGGAATGAGCAGTTCTTC. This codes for CASSLELAGAGNEQFF.

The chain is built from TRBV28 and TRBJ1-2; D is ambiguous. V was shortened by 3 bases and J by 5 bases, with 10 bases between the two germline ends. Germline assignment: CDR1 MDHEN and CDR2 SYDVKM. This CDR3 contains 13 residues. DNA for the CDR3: TGTGCCAGCAGTTTTGACCTCGAATATGGCTACACCTTC. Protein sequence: CASSFDLEYGYTF.

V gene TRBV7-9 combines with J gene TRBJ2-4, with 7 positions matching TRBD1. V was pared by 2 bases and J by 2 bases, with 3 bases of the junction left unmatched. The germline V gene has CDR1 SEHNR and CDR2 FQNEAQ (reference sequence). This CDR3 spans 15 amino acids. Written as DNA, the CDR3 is TGTGCCAGCAGCTTACAACAGGGGTCCAAAAACATTCAGTACTTC. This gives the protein CASSLQQGSKNIQYF. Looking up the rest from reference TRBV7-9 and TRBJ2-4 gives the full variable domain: DTGVSQNPRHKITKRGQNVTFRCDPISEHNRLYWYRQTLGQGPEFLTYFQNEAQLEKSRLLSDRFSAERPKGSFSTLEIQRTEQGDSAMYLCASSLQQGSKNIQYFGAGTRLSVL.

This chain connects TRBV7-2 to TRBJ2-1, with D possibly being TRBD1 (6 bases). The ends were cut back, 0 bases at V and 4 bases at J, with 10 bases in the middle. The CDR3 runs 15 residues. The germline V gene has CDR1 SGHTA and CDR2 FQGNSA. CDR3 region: CASSLARGLYNEQFF. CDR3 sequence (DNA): TGTGCCAGCAGCTTAGCCAGGGGATTATACAATGAGCAGTTCTTC.

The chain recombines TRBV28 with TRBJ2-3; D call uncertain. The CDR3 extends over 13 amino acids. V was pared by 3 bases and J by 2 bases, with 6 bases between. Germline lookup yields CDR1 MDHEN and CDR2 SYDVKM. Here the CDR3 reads CASSLGVTDTQYF. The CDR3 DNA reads TGTGCCAGCAGTTTGGGTGTCACAGATACGCAGTATTTT.

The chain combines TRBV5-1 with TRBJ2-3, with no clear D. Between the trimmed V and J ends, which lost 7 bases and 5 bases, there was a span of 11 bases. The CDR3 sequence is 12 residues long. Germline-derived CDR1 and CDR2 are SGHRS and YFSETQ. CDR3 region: CASSNPGDTQYF. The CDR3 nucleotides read TGCGCCAGCTCTAACCCCGGAGATACGCAGTATTTT.

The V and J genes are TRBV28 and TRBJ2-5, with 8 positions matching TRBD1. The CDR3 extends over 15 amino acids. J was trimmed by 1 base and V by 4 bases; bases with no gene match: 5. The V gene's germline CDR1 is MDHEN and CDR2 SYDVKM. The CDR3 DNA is TGTGCCAGCAGTTCTCTGACAGGGGCCCAAGAGACCCAGTACTTC. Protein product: CASSSLTGAQETQYF. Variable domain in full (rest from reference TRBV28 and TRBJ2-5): DVKVTQSSRYLVKRTGEKVFLECVQDMDHENMFWYRQDPGLGLRLIYFSYDVKMKEKGDIPEGYSVSREKKERFSLILESASTNQTSMYLCASSSLTGAQETQYFGPGTRLLVL.

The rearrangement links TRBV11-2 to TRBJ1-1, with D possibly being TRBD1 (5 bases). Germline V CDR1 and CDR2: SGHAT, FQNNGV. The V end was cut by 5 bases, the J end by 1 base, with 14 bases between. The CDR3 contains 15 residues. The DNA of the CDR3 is TGTGCCAGCAGCATCAGACAGACACAGAACACTGAAGCTTTCTTT. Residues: CASSIRQTQNTEAFF.

The CDR3 sequence is CASSNEGGFGELFF. Here the CDR3 DNA reads TGTGCCAGCAGTAACGAAGGGGGTTTCGGGGAGCTGTTTTTT. V is TRBV2 and J is TRBJ2-2; a weak D match, TRBD1 (6 bases). V dropped 5 bases and J dropped 7 bases, with 14 bases sitting between them. Germline V CDR1 and CDR2: SNHLY, FYNNEI. This CDR3 region has 14 residues.

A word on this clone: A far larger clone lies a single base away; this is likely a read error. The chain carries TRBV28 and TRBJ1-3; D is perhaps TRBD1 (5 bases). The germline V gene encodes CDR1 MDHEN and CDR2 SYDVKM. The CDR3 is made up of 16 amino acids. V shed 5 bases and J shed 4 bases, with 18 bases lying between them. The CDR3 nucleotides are TGTGCCAGCAGTCAACCTGTACAGGCACAGGGAAACACCATATATTTT. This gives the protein CASSQPVQAQGNTIYF. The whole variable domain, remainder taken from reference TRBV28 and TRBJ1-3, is DVKVTQSSRYLVKRTGEKVFLECVQDMDHENMFWYRQDPGLGLRLIYFSYDVKMKEKGDIPEGYSVSREKKERFSLILESASTNQTSMYLCASSQPVQAQGNTIYFGEGSWLTVV.

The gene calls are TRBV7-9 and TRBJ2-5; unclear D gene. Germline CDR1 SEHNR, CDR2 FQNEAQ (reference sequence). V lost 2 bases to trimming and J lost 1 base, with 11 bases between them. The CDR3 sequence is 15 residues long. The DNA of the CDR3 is TGTGCCAGCAGCTTACCCAGGACCCGCCAAGAGACCCAGTACTTC. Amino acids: CASSLPRTRQETQYF.